These 26 T cell receptor beta chains were all obtained from the same sample, sequenced in a study of blood T cell repertoires in COVID-19. Using immunoSEQ multiplex PCR, the repertoire was profiled, and TCRdb retains in-frame clones only, with some absent. The data show 40,000 to 50,000 clones, roughly four fifths seen once. The sample was peripheral blood. The receptors originated from a woman aged 80 or older with acute or convalescent COVID-19.

This clone is a singleton in its sample. The V call is TRBV7-2, the J call TRBJ2-1, with 10 bases lining up with TRBD2. The V gene's germline CDR1 is SGHTA and CDR2 FQGNSA. J lost 0 bases, V lost 5 bases, and 1 base had no gene match. The CDR3 totals 15 residues. CDR3 in amino acids: CASSASGGSYNEQFF. The CDR3, as DNA: TGTGCCAGCAGCGCTAGCGGGGGCTCCTACAATGAGCAGTTCTTC.

With respect to this clone: The junction does not match germline at one end; this may be a read error. The chain has TRBV6-6 and TRBJ1-4, with a weak D call TRBD1 (6 bases). The CDR3 length is 12 residues. Germline V CDR1 and CDR2: MNHNY, SVGAGI (reference sequence). The CDR3 region has the DNA TGTGCCAGCAGTTCCTTACAACAAAGGGGGATTTTT. As protein: CASSSLQQRGIF.

The gene calls are TRBV10-3 and TRBJ1-2, with 7 bases matching TRBD1. This CDR3 comprises 14 residues. The V segment lost 0 bases and the J segment 4 bases; nucleotides outside the gene matches: 2. Looked up from germline, CDR1 is ENHRY and CDR2 is SYGVKD. The CDR3 nucleotides are TGTGCCATCAGTGAGTCGACAGGGAGCTATGGCTACACCTTC. It codes for CAISESTGSYGYTF.

This chain links TRBV5-1 with TRBJ1-2, with D possibly matching TRBD1 (6 bases). Trimming pared 4 bases from V and 3 bases from J, leaving 13 bases between. The CDR3 loop spans 14 amino acids. Germline CDR1 SGHRS, CDR2 YFSETQ. Here the CDR3 DNA reads TGCGCCAGCAGCGAGCAAGGGGGGGACTATGGCTACACCTTC. Its protein product is CASSEQGGDYGYTF.

V is TRBV9 and J is TRBJ1-4, with D possibly matching TRBD1 (6 bases). Germline CDR1 reads SGDLS; CDR2 reads YYNGEE. V gave up 4 bases and J gave up 8 bases, with 18 bases separating them. The CDR3 has 15 amino acids. The DNA of the CDR3 is TGTGCCAGCAGCCCGACCGGGACAATCAGGGAAAAACTGTTTTTT. It codes for CASSPTGTIREKLFF. Based on the CDR3 plus reference TRBV9 and TRBJ1-4, the full variable domain is DSGVTQTPKHLITATGQRVTLRCSPRSGDLSVYWYQQSLDQGLQFLIQYYNGEERAKGNILERFSAQQFPDLHSELNLSSLELGDSALYFCASSPTGTIREKLFFGSGTQLSVL.

J is TRBJ2-7 and V is TRBV5-4, with 7 bases identical to TRBD1. Germline assignment: CDR1 SGHNT and CDR2 YYREEE (reference sequence). Trimming removed 0 bases from V and 5 bases from J; junction bases left unmatched: 5. The CDR3 is 14 residues long. The CDR3, as DNA: TGTGCCAGCAGCTTGGAAAGGGGGCAAGACGAGCAGTACTTC. The encoded protein is CASSLERGQDEQYF. The whole variable domain, filled in from reference TRBV5-4 and TRBJ2-7, reads ETGVTQSPTHLIKTRGQQVTLRCSSQSGHNTVSWYQQALGQGPQFIFQYYREEENGRGNFPPRFSGLQFPNYSSELNVNALELDDSALYLCASSLERGQDEQYFGPGTRLTVT.

This sequence joins TRBV19 and TRBJ1-1; D call uncertain. The CDR3 totals 16 residues. Germline V gene data show CDR1 as LNHDA and CDR2 as SQIVND (reference sequence). Trimming left V 6 bases short and J 2 bases short, with 19 bases between. The CDR3 nucleotides are TGTGCCAGTAGCATATTGGCTGGGCAGCTTAACACTGAAGCTTTCTTT. Amino acid sequence: CASSILAGQLNTEAFF.

CDR3 sequence: CTSSQGPGGREQYF. Here the CDR3 DNA reads TGCACCAGCAGCCAAGGGCCGGGAGGGAGAGAGCAGTACTTC. V is TRBV1 and J is TRBJ2-7; TRBD2 is the table's D call, not checked against the DNA. TRBV1 is labeled a pseudogene. The CDR3 extends over 14 amino acids.

The rearrangement uses TRBV6-1 and TRBJ2-3; 8 nucleotides match TRBD2. Germline-derived CDR1 and CDR2 are MNHNS and SASEGT. This CDR3 spans 15 amino acids. V was clipped by 2 bases and J by 5 bases; unmatched bases: 6. CDR3 nucleotides: TGTGCCAGCAGTGAAAGCGCGGGGGGAATAGATACGCAGTATTTT. It specifies CASSESAGGIDTQYF.

This clone has only a few counts. The chain joins TRBV19 to TRBJ1-6; no reliable D call. The CDR3 totals 14 residues. Germline V gives CDR1 LNHDA, CDR2 SQIVND (reference sequence). V lost 2 bases and J lost 10, with 12 bases in between. CDR3 in amino acids: CASSITTLKSPLHF. CDR3 nucleotides: TGTGCCAGTAGTATAACTACCCTTAAGTCACCCCTCCACTTT.

This chain connects TRBV10-3 to TRBJ1-5; D ambiguous. V lost 3 bases and J lost 0, with 9 bases in between. Germline V CDR1 and CDR2: ENHRY, SYGVKD. The CDR3 is 15 residues long. CDR3 region: CAISEAGNSNQPQHF. The DNA for the CDR3 is TGTGCCATCAGTGAAGCGGGAAATAGCAATCAGCCCCAGCATTTT.

This rearrangement joins TRBV6-1 to TRBJ1-6, with D perhaps matching TRBD1 (5 bases). Trimming pared 6 bases from V and 5 bases from J, leaving 11 bases between. Germline V lookup: CDR1 MNHNS, CDR2 SASEGT. The CDR3 covers 14 residues. CDR3 sequence reads: CASSPQVDNSPLHF. DNA of the CDR3: TGTGCCAGCAGCCCACAGGTTGATAATTCACCCCTCCACTTT.

CDR3 sequence: CASSRTGIYGYTF. The CDR3 DNA follows: TGTGCCAGCAGTCGTACAGGGATATATGGCTACACCTTC. V gene TRBV28 combines with J gene TRBJ1-2, with TRBD1 as a possible D gene (6 bases). V lost 5 bases and J lost 5, with 12 bases in between. The CDR3 totals 13 residues. Germline loops: CDR1 MDHEN, CDR2 SYDVKM.

V and J are TRBV12-1 and TRBJ1-1; the D call of TRBD1 is as the table states it, not checked on the DNA. TRBV12-1 is annotated as a pseudogene. This CDR3 region has 21 residues. The CDR3 spells CASSLIKKVVLGAPSRTEAFF. CDR3 nucleotides: TGTGCCAGCAGCCTCATAAAAAAAGTGGTGTTGGGGGCCCCGTCTCGCACTGAAGCTTTCTTT.

This chain joins TRBV5-6 and TRBJ1-1; tentative D call: TRBD1 (5 bases). CDR1 SGHDT and CDR2 YYEEEE come from the germline V gene. This CDR3 is built from 13 residues. Trimming stripped 4 bases from V and 2 bases from J, with 9 bases between. CDR3 sequence reads: CASSGGSNTEAFF. The CDR3 coding sequence is TGTGCCAGCAGCGGGGGGAGTAACACTGAAGCTTTCTTT.

The chain is built from TRBV5-4 and TRBJ2-2; 8 bases align to TRBD1. Germline V gives CDR1 SGHNT, CDR2 YYREEE (reference sequence). This CDR3 contains 16 residues. J was trimmed by 0 bases and V by 3 bases; bases with no gene match: 4. The chain's CDR3 is CASSYPGQANTGELFF. The CDR3, as DNA: TGTGCCAGCAGCTACCCGGGACAGGCGAACACCGGGGAGCTGTTTTTT.

Only a few counts were recorded for this clone. The J gene is TRBJ2-2, the V gene TRBV5-1, with a tentative D call TRBD1 (5 bases). From germline, CDR1 is SGHRS and CDR2 YFSETQ. Trimming stripped 5 bases from V and 5 bases from J, with 13 bases between. This CDR3 spans 14 amino acids. This chain's CDR3 is CASSPSQGTGELFF. In DNA, the CDR3 is TGCGCCAGCAGTCCGAGTCAGGGTACCGGGGAGCTGTTTTTT.

The chain joins TRBV29-1 to TRBJ1-2, with 8 bases matching TRBD1. This CDR3 has 14 amino acids. Trimming at V came to 1 base and at J to 4 bases, leaving 5 bases not matched to a gene. The germline CDR1 and CDR2 sequences are SQVTM and ANQGSEA. CDR3 nucleotides: TGCAGCGTTGAAGCAGGGGGCGGTGGCTATGGCTACACCTTC. Translation gives CSVEAGGGGYGYTF.

This clone occurred once. The chain links TRBV3-1 (or the pseudogene TRBV3-2) to TRBJ1-1; TRBD1 aligns across 7 bases. The CDR3 is 14 amino acids. V was pared by 5 bases and J by 8 bases, with 11 bases of the junction left unmatched. Germline-derived CDR1 and CDR2 are LGHDT and YNNKEL (reference sequence). The CDR3 region is CASSYRDRQSEAFF. Written as DNA, the CDR3 is TGTGCCAGCAGCTACCGGGACAGACAGTCAGAAGCTTTCTTT.

The chain employs TRBV5-1 and TRBJ1-6; the match to TRBD1 covers 7 bases. CDR3 length: 14 residues. J was trimmed by 5 bases and V by 1 base; bases with no gene match: 0. Germline CDR1 and CDR2: SGHRS and YFSETQ. CDR3: CASSLTGDNSPLHF. The CDR3 region has the DNA TGCGCCAGCAGCTTGACAGGGGATAATTCACCCCTCCACTTT.

The chain recombines TRBV30 with TRBJ2-1; 10 bases map to TRBD1. The CDR3 consists of 15 residues. V shed 2 bases, J shed 1 base, and the junction held 2 bases outside the gene matches. Germline V CDR1 and CDR2: GTSNPN, SVGIG (reference sequence). The CDR3 region has the DNA TGTGCCTGGAGTCAGGGACAGGGGTCCTACAATGAGCAGTTCTTC. This codes for CAWSQGQGSYNEQFF.

The chain recombines TRBV2 with TRBJ1-2; the D gene is possibly TRBD1 (5 bases). The germline gives CDR1 SNHLY, CDR2 FYNNEI. Trimming removed 6 bases from V and 4 bases from J, with 12 bases in between. The CDR3 covers 13 residues. The CDR3 loop reads CASSGGAGYGYTF. CDR3 DNA sequence: TGTGCCAGCAGCGGAGGGGCAGGCTATGGCTACACCTTC.

The chain recombines TRBV19 with TRBJ1-2; 9 positions agree with TRBD1. With V trimmed by 1 base and J by 0 bases, 3 bases remained unmatched. CDR1 and CDR2 (germline): LNHDA, SQIVND (reference sequence). CDR3 length equals 16 residues. The CDR3 sequence is CASSIGQGVANYGYTF. For the CDR3, the DNA is TGTGCCAGTAGTATAGGACAGGGGGTAGCTAACTATGGCTACACCTTC.

This clone was detected a few times. V gene TRBV5-6 combines with J gene TRBJ2-5; D remains ambiguous. Germline values: CDR1 SGHDT, CDR2 YYEEEE. This CDR3 region has 12 residues. V gave up 1 base and J gave up 3 bases, with 4 bases separating them. CDR3 bases: TGTGCCAGCAGCTTGTCAGAAGAGACCCAGTACTTC. This sequence encodes CASSLSEETQYF.

The chain links TRBV6-5 to TRBJ1-2; TRBD1 might be the D (6 bases). V was trimmed by 8 bases and J by 4 bases, leaving 11 bases between them. CDR1 is MNHEY and CDR2 is SVGAGI in the germline V gene. This CDR3 has 12 residues. In nucleotides, the CDR3 is TGTGCCAGCTCCTGGACAGTCTATGGCTACACCTTC. Encoded protein: CASSWTVYGYTF.

The gene calls are TRBV28 and TRBJ1-4, with 7 bases that match TRBD1. There are 14 residues in the CDR3. J gave up 4 bases and V 6 bases, and 5 bases lay outside the gene matches. Germline V gives CDR1 MDHEN, CDR2 SYDVKM. The CDR3 reads CASRLGTVNEKLFF. The CDR3 DNA follows: TGTGCCAGCAGACTAGGGACAGTTAATGAAAAACTGTTTTTT.